Below, one T cell receptor beta chain is given with its context. This record belongs to a study of PD-L1 blockade in urothelial cancer. Method: immunoSEQ multiplex PCR; TCRdb's copy keeps in-frame clones and lacks some. The sample shows some 80,000 clones, 87% of them seen only once. V lost 3 bases and J 3 bases, leaving 5 bases between the germline ends. The V gene's germline CDR1 is SGDLS and CDR2 YYNGEE. The CDR3 spans 12 residues. Sample: PBMCs, taken around atezolizumab (anti-PD-L1) treatment. The clonotype was recovered from a woman aged 70-85 years with urothelial cancer. V usage is TRBV9 and J usage is TRBJ2-3; D not resolved. For the CDR3, the DNA is TGTGCCAGCAGCGCTCGTACAGATACGCAGTATTTT. The encoded protein is CASSARTDTQYF.